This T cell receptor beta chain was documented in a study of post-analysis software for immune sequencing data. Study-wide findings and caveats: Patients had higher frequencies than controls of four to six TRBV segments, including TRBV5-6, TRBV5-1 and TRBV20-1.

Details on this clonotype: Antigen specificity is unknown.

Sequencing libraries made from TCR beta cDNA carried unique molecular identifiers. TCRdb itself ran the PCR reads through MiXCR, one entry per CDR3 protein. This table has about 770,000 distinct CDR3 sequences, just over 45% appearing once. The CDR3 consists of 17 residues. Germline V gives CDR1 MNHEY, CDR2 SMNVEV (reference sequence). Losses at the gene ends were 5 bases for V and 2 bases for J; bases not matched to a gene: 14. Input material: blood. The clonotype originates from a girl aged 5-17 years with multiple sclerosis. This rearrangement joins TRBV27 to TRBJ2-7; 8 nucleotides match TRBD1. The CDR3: CASSRQEGTGWAYEQYF. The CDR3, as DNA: TGTGCCAGCAGTCGCCAGGAGGGGACAGGTTGGGCCTACGAGCAGTACTTC.